This T cell receptor (beta chain) came from a study of Tregs in tolerant kidney transplant recipients. General study results and limits: Validation in larger populations is needed because few patients were studied.

Assay used: immunoSEQ multiplex PCR; TCRdb lists only in-frame clones, some missing. This table has about 240,000 clones, roughly four fifths appearing once. In regard to this clone: What it binds is not known.

The length of the CDR3 is 16 residues. The V gene end was trimmed by 6 bases and the J gene end by 8 bases; junction bases not matched to a gene: 13. Germline V gene lookup returns CDR1 MRHNA and CDR2 SNTAGT. The genes are TRBV6-4 and TRBJ2-1; TRBD2 agrees at 10 bases. The source is a human donor in good health. Sequencing input: CD4+ T cells from blood. The CDR3 nucleotides are TGTGCCAGCAGCGCAGGGACTAGCGTTTTGGGCTATGAGCAGTTCTTC. Translating gives CASSAGTSVLGYEQFF.